Included here is one T cell receptor beta chain sequence, with context. These data come from a study of blood T cell repertoires in COVID-19. Germline CDR1 and CDR2: SNHLY and FYNNEI. The CDR3 extends over 13 amino acids. J was trimmed by 2 bases and V by 8 bases; bases with no gene match: 1. Clones were sequenced by immunoSEQ multiplex PCR, and TCRdb holds only the in-frame ones, with some missing. The sample includes tens of thousands of clones, about 89% of them seen just once. The source material was peripheral blood. The clonotype originates from a woman aged 60 to 75 with active COVID-19. The chain recombines TRBV2 with TRBJ2-1; 9 bases map to TRBD1. The CDR3 protein is CASWTGAYNEQFF. The CDR3 DNA follows: TGTGCCAGCTGGACAGGGGCCTACAATGAGCAGTTCTTC.